These 32 T cell receptor beta chains were all obtained from the same sample, sequenced in a study of shared clonotypes between healthy human individuals. Here immunoSEQ multiplex PCR was the method, and the copy in TCRdb shows in-frame clones only, minus some. The sample records a few million clones, around 95% being singletons. Material: naive CD4+ T cells sorted from blood. Subset indicated: CD45RA+ positively selected. The receptors stem from a man between 18 and 35 years old in good health.

The chain has TRBV5-1 and TRBJ1-2; D ambiguous. The V and J ends lost 0 bases and 6 bases respectively, with 9 bases between them. Germline V CDR1 and CDR2: SGHRS, YFSETQ. The length of the CDR3 is 13 residues. CDR3: CASSLAMGDGYTF. Written as DNA, the CDR3 is TGCGCCAGCAGCTTGGCCATGGGAGATGGCTACACCTTC.

This rearrangement joins TRBV25-1 to TRBJ2-1; D might be TRBD2 (5 bases). In germline, CDR1 is MGHDK, CDR2 SYGVNS. Deletions cut 4 bases from V and 12 bases from J, with 19 bases between. There are 14 residues in the CDR3. CDR3 nucleotide sequence: TGTGCCAGCAGTGGGCGGGTTGGTGGGCTCCCGCAGTTCTTC. Protein sequence: CASSGRVGGLPQFF.

Points on this clone: The same CDR3 is also encoded by other DNA sequences in this sample. The chain couples TRBV2 to TRBJ2-2, with no clear D. Trimming pared 4 bases from V and 1 base from J, leaving 7 bases between. The CDR3 consists of 14 residues. The germline V gene has CDR1 SNHLY and CDR2 FYNNEI. Here the CDR3 reads CASSGTGNTGELFF. The CDR3 DNA reads as TGTGCCAGCAGTGGCACTGGGAACACCGGGGAGCTGTTTTTT.

CDR3 DNA: TGTGCCAGCAGCCGTAGGGGTGGGGGCAATCAGCCCCAGCATTTT. Amino acid sequence: CASSRRGGGNQPQHF. J is TRBJ1-5 and V is TRBV28, with D possibly matching TRBD1 (5 bases). V lost 6 bases to trimming and J lost 2 bases, with 14 bases between them. Germline V gene data show CDR1 as MDHEN and CDR2 as SYDVKM. The CDR3 contains 15 residues. The entire variable domain, with the rest obtained from reference TRBV28 and TRBJ1-5, is as follows: DVKVTQSSRYLVKRTGEKVFLECVQDMDHENMFWYRQDPGLGLRLIYFSYDVKMKEKGDIPEGYSVSREKKERFSLILESASTNQTSMYLCASSRRGGGNQPQHFGDGTRLSIL.

This chain uses TRBV28 with TRBJ2-4; D ambiguous. The CDR3 is 15 residues long. CDR1 and CDR2 from the germline V gene are MDHEN and SYDVKM. Trimming stripped 6 bases from V and 3 bases from J, with 15 bases between. Here the CDR3 reads CASSPPHANKNIQYF. In DNA form, the CDR3 reads TGTGCCAGCAGCCCCCCGCACGCGAACAAAAACATTCAGTACTTC.

The rearrangement links TRBV27 to TRBJ2-7; 7 bases line up with TRBD2. The trim removed 0 bases at V and 1 base at J, leaving 3 bases unmatched. The CDR3 loop spans 15 amino acids. The germline CDR1 and CDR2 sequences are MNHEY and SMNVEV (reference sequence). This CDR3 reads CASSLSVGGSYEQYF. DNA of the CDR3: TGTGCCAGCAGTTTATCGGTGGGAGGGTCCTACGAGCAGTACTTC.

The V call is TRBV30, the J call TRBJ2-4; D not certain. Trimming left V 0 bases short and J 11 bases short, with 8 bases between. The germline CDR1 and CDR2 sequences are GTSNPN and SVGIG (reference sequence). The length of the CDR3 is 11 residues. CDR3 DNA: TGTGCCTGGAGTGTTGGTAACGTTCAGTACTTC. This sequence encodes CAWSVGNVQYF.

The chain joins TRBV7-3 to TRBJ1-6, with D perhaps TRBD1 (6 bases). CDR1 is SGHTA, CDR2 FQGTGA, per germline. The CDR3 runs to 14 residues. Deletions cut 6 bases from V and 7 bases from J, with 13 bases between. The CDR3 here is CASSSGQLNSPLHF. In DNA form, the CDR3 reads TGTGCCAGCAGTTCCGGACAGTTAAATTCACCCCTCCACTTT.

The chain carries TRBV7-2 and TRBJ1-2; D gene ambiguous. Germline V lookup: CDR1 SGHTA, CDR2 FQGNSA. This CDR3 has 14 residues. Trimming removed 1 base at V and 3 bases at J, with 9 bases between. The chain's CDR3 is CASSLDGSYYGYTF. As DNA, the CDR3 is TGTGCCAGCAGCTTAGATGGCAGCTACTATGGCTACACCTTC. Together with reference TRBV7-2 and TRBJ1-2, the CDR3 gives the full variable domain: GAGVSQSPSNKVTEKGKDVELRCDPISGHTALYWYRQSLGQGLEFLIYFQGNSAPDKSGLPSDRFSAERTGGSVSTLTIQRTQQEDSAVYLCASSLDGSYYGYTFGSGTRLTVV.

This chain connects TRBV6-1 to TRBJ1-5; 7 bases agree with TRBD1. Losses at the gene ends were 8 bases for V and 3 bases for J; bases not matched to a gene: 4. CDR1 and CDR2 from the germline V gene are MNHNS and SASEGT. The CDR3 is made up of 13 amino acids. The CDR3 region has the DNA TGTGCCAGCGGGGACAGTCTCAATCAGCCCCAGCATTTT. Translated: CASGDSLNQPQHF.

Points on this clone: Other nucleotide sequences from this sample produce the same CDR3. The chain couples TRBV11-2 to TRBJ2-7; 8 bases are a match to TRBD1. CDR3 size: 14 residues. In germline, CDR1 is SGHAT, CDR2 FQNNGV. Germline trimming cut 1 base from V and 2 bases from J; bases unmatched to any gene: 1. The DNA of the CDR3 is TGTGCCAGCAGCTTAGGGACAGGGCCCTACGAGCAGTACTTC. The encoded protein is CASSLGTGPYEQYF.

J is TRBJ2-1 and V is TRBV7-9; D call uncertain. CDR1 SEHNR and CDR2 FQNEAQ come from the germline V gene (reference sequence). The CDR3 length is 12 residues. V was cut by 1 base and J by 6 bases, with 4 bases left in between. CDR3 region: CASSLDSNEQFF. CDR3 bases: TGTGCCAGCAGCTTAGACAGCAATGAGCAGTTCTTC. The complete variable domain, with remaining parts taken from reference TRBV7-9 and TRBJ2-1, reads DTGVSQNPRHKITKRGQNVTFRCDPISEHNRLYWYRQTLGQGPEFLTYFQNEAQLEKSRLLSDRFSAERPKGSFSTLEIQRTEQGDSAMYLCASSLDSNEQFFGPGTRLTVL.

The chain combines TRBV5-1 with TRBJ2-7; 7 bases are a match to TRBD1. The CDR3 totals 14 residues. Germline V CDR1 and CDR2: SGHRS, YFSETQ. J lost 5 bases, V lost 6 bases, and 11 bases had no gene match. The CDR3 region is CASTDRVVNDEQYF. DNA for the CDR3: TGCGCCAGCACAGACAGGGTGGTAAACGACGAGCAGTACTTC.

The chain joins TRBV12-5 to TRBJ2-2; the match to TRBD1 covers 10 bases. The CDR3 is made up of 17 amino acids. The V gene's germline CDR1 is LGHNT and CDR2 FRNRAP. The ends lost 6 bases at V and 6 bases at J; junction bases unmatched: 13. The DNA of the CDR3 is TGTGCTAGTGGGACCGGGACAGGGGCCCTTTGGCCCGGGGAGCTGTTTTTT. It translates to CASGTGTGALWPGELFF.

The J gene is TRBJ2-7, the V gene TRBV7-2; 13 nucleotides match TRBD2. V dropped 4 bases and J dropped 3; count of bases not matched to a gene: 6. This CDR3 comprises 16 residues. Germline V lookup: CDR1 SGHTA, CDR2 FQGNSA. The CDR3 region has the DNA TGTGCCAGCAGCTCACACGGGACTAGCGGGATCTACGAGCAGTACTTC. This translates into CASSSHGTSGIYEQYF.

DNA of the CDR3: TGTGCCAGCAGTTACCTTGGAGGGGCGGACACCATATATTTT. Translating it yields CASSYLGGADTIYF. The J gene is TRBJ1-3, the V gene TRBV6-6; possible D gene TRBD1, 5 bases. CDR3 length: 14 residues. The V end was cut by 2 bases, the J end by 8 bases, with 13 bases between. Germline CDR1 and CDR2: MNHNY and SVGAGI (reference sequence).

This sequence joins TRBV30 and TRBJ1-2, with 7 bases matching TRBD1. In germline, CDR1 is GTSNPN, CDR2 SVGIG (reference sequence). V trimming: 3 bases; J trimming: 2 bases; junction bases outside the gene matches: 6. CDR3 length: 14 amino acids. In nucleotides, the CDR3 is TGTGCCTGGAGGGCCGTGGGACAGAACTATGGCTACACCTTC. Translated, it gives CAWRAVGQNYGYTF.

The V call is TRBV7-3, the J call TRBJ1-2; 8 nucleotides match TRBD1. Germline loops: CDR1 SGHTA, CDR2 FQGTGA. J was trimmed by 5 bases and V by 0 bases; bases with no gene match: 5. This CDR3 has 15 amino acids. The CDR3 protein is CASSLTQGAKYGYTF. CDR3 coding DNA: TGTGCCAGCAGCTTAACGCAGGGGGCGAAGTATGGCTACACCTTC.

This chain links TRBV5-4 with TRBJ2-1; unclear D gene. Germline CDR1 and CDR2: SGHNT and YYREEE (reference sequence). Trimming took 0 bases from V and 0 from J, leaving 13 bases between them. CDR3 size: 17 residues. Written as DNA, the CDR3 is TGTGCCAGCAGCTTGGCCCTAGGTACTCCCTCCTACAATGAGCAGTTCTTC. Protein sequence: CASSLALGTPSYNEQFF.

This chain joins TRBV30 and TRBJ2-7; 7 bases map to TRBD2. Trimming took 3 bases from V and 6 from J; bases not matched to a gene: 5. Per the germline V gene, CDR1 is GTSNPN and CDR2 is SVGIG (reference sequence). The CDR3 contains 12 residues. CDR3 region: CAWSAWGGEQYF. CDR3 nucleotides: TGTGCCTGGAGCGCCTGGGGGGGCGAGCAGTACTTC.

The chain joins TRBV5-1 to TRBJ1-2; D is ambiguous. The V gene lost 3 bases and the J gene lost 4 bases, with 10 bases spanning the gap. CDR3 length: 13 residues. Germline V gene lookup returns CDR1 SGHRS and CDR2 YFSETQ. DNA for the CDR3: TGCGCCAGCAGCTCGAGCGTGGGCTATGGCTACACCTTC. It is translated as CASSSSVGYGYTF.

The chain links TRBV2 to TRBJ1-2, with unresolved D. V gave up 2 bases and J gave up 3 bases, with 7 bases separating them. There are 13 residues in the CDR3. Germline lookup yields CDR1 SNHLY and CDR2 FYNNEI. The CDR3 DNA is TGTGCCAGCAGTGAAATGGCTCACTATGGCTACACCTTC. Translated: CASSEMAHYGYTF.

The chain uses TRBV10-3 and TRBJ2-5; D uncertain. Germline V gives CDR1 ENHRY, CDR2 SYGVKD. The V end lost 0 bases, the J end lost 3 bases, and 8 bases lay between the germline ends. There are 14 residues in the CDR3. The CDR3 reads CAISESKAEETQYF. In nucleotides, the CDR3 is TGTGCCATCAGTGAGTCAAAGGCGGAAGAGACCCAGTACTTC.

Here the CDR3 DNA reads TGTGCCAGCAGCTCCCCTCTAGCGACCTACGAGCAGTACTTC. Translated, it gives CASSSPLATYEQYF. The V call is TRBV6-6, the J call TRBJ2-7; maybe TRBD2 (6 bases). The CDR3 consists of 14 residues. CDR1 is MNHNY, CDR2 SVGAGI, per germline (reference sequence). Trimming removed 6 bases from V and 2 bases from J, with 14 bases in between.

The chain couples TRBV5-6 to TRBJ2-5, with 7 nucleotides matching TRBD1. This CDR3 has 16 residues. CDR1 is SGHDT, CDR2 YYEEEE, per germline. With V trimmed by 1 base and J by 5 bases, 11 bases remained unmatched. CDR3 residues: CASSLIDRVAGETQYF. The CDR3 bases are TGTGCCAGCAGCTTGATAGACAGGGTCGCCGGGGAGACCCAGTACTTC.

The CDR3 protein is CASSVTQVSSYEQYF. For the CDR3, the DNA is TGTGCCAGCAGTGTTACACAGGTGAGCTCCTACGAGCAGTACTTC. This chain connects TRBV6-1 to TRBJ2-7; TRBD1 might be the D (5 bases). Germline V gene lookup returns CDR1 MNHNS and CDR2 SASEGT. Trimming took 4 bases from V and 0 from J, leaving 13 bases between them. The length of the CDR3 is 15 residues.

This chain links TRBV19 with TRBJ2-7; D is perhaps TRBD1 (5 bases). V dropped 6 bases and J dropped 0 bases, with 18 bases sitting between them. This CDR3 is 16 amino acids long. The germline CDR1 and CDR2 sequences are LNHDA and SQIVND (reference sequence). The CDR3 protein is CASSSARGGISYEQYF. The CDR3 nucleotides are TGTGCCAGTAGCTCTGCTAGGGGCGGAATCTCCTACGAGCAGTACTTC.

The rearrangement links TRBV5-1 to TRBJ2-5, with 11 nucleotides matching TRBD2. Germline CDR1 reads SGHRS; CDR2 reads YFSETQ. The J segment lost 1 base and the V segment lost 0 bases, leaving 5 bases of the junction unmatched. The CDR3 consists of 17 residues. The CDR3: CASSLGSLAGVQETQYF. The CDR3, as DNA: TGCGCCAGCAGCTTGGGATCACTAGCGGGGGTCCAAGAGACCCAGTACTTC. Full variable domain (rest looked up from reference TRBV5-1 and TRBJ2-5): KAGVTQTPRYLIKTRGQQVTLSCSPISGHRSVSWYQQTPGQGLQFLFEYFSETQRNKGNFPGRFSGRQFSNSRSEMNVSTLELGDSALYLCASSLGSLAGVQETQYFGPGTRLLVL.

CDR3 loop: CAISESGTGLNTEAFF. CDR3 in DNA: TGTGCCATCAGTGAGTCGGGGACAGGGTTGAACACTGAAGCTTTCTTT. V usage is TRBV10-3 and J usage is TRBJ1-1; 9 nucleotides align to TRBD1. CDR1 and CDR2 from the germline V gene are ENHRY and SYGVKD. J gave up 0 bases and V 0 bases, and 2 bases lay outside the gene matches. CDR3 length equals 16 residues.

This chain uses TRBV28 with TRBJ2-3; 11 nucleotides align to TRBD2. Losses at the gene ends were 6 bases for V and 4 bases for J; bases not matched to a gene: 15. Germline assignment: CDR1 MDHEN and CDR2 SYDVKM. This CDR3 is 18 amino acids long. The CDR3 reads CASSSRGSGGALADTQYF. The CDR3 DNA follows: TGTGCCAGCAGCTCCAGGGGTAGCGGGGGGGCGTTGGCAGATACGCAGTATTTT. The full variable domain, rest sourced from reference TRBV28 and TRBJ2-3, is DVKVTQSSRYLVKRTGEKVFLECVQDMDHENMFWYRQDPGLGLRLIYFSYDVKMKEKGDIPEGYSVSREKKERFSLILESASTNQTSMYLCASSSRGSGGALADTQYFGPGTRLTVL.

CDR3 in DNA: TGTGCCAGCAGTTCCCCCGTCGGGGGGGCGAACACTGAAGCTTTCTTT. Amino acid sequence: CASSSPVGGANTEAFF. This chain connects TRBV27 to TRBJ1-1, with D perhaps TRBD1 (6 bases). CDR1 is MNHEY and CDR2 is SMNVEV in the germline V gene (reference sequence). Trimming took off 4 bases at V and 1 base at J, with 16 bases between the two ends. The CDR3 is made up of 16 amino acids.

The J gene is TRBJ1-6, the V gene TRBV11-2; no clear D. Trimming removed 1 base from V and 6 bases from J, with 16 bases in between. CDR1 and CDR2 from the germline V gene are SGHAT and FQNNGV. There are 17 residues in the CDR3. Here the CDR3 DNA reads TGTGCCAGCAGCTTAGTAGCATTTGGGGTAACTAATTCACCCCTCCACTTT. Translation: CASSLVAFGVTNSPLHF.